Sequencing of this T cell receptor beta chain was carried out in a study of cytomegalovirus exposure and HLA in healthy donors. PCR amplification relied on 60 Vbeta primers (plus 13 Jbeta primers). Profiled with immunoSEQ multiplex PCR; TCRdb holds only in-frame clones, not every one. The table lists about 55,000 clones. The V end was cut by 1 base, the J end by 4 bases, with 16 bases between. This CDR3 has 16 amino acids. CDR1 and CDR2 (germline): LNHDA, SQIVND (reference sequence). The chain uses TRBV19 and TRBJ1-2; a possible D gene is TRBD1 (5 bases). The sequencing input was PBMCs. The receptor was derived from a man aged 50 or older in good health and CMV-seropositive. The CDR3: CASSIGGEHQFYGYTF. The CDR3 DNA sequence: TGTGCCAGTAGTATAGGGGGCGAGCATCAATTCTATGGCTACACCTTC.